Listed below are T cell receptor beta chains from one sample, sequenced in a study of blood T cell repertoires in COVID-19. Sequencing used immunoSEQ multiplex PCR; TCRdb keeps in-frame clones, though not all of them. The repertoire has about 160,000 clones, 90% to 95% of them found once; the top ten carry 1.5% to 2.5%. The sample was peripheral blood. The receptor set was obtained from a woman aged 55 to 70 with COVID-19, enrolled during active disease. Both conserved end residues are part of each CDR3. D genes are given only for firm matches. Rows may omit the clone size; those that give it use once, few, many or a size class.

CDR3aa	CDR3nt	v_gene	abundance	j_gene	d_gene
CASSSAGGFYEQYF	TGTGCCAGCAGTTCGGCGGGGGGCTTCTACGAGCAGTACTTC	TRBV6-2/TRBV6-3	few	TRBJ2-7	TRBD2
CASSQWTSGVQETQYF	TGTGCCAGCAGCCAATGGACTAGCGGGGTTCAAGAGACCCAGTACTTC	TRBV16	NA	TRBJ2-5	TRBD2
CASSKDSLNEKLFF	TGCGCCAGCAGTAAGGACAGTCTTAATGAAAAACTGTTTTTT	TRBV5-1	NA	TRBJ1-4	NA
CASMRDRGRQPQHF	TGTGCCAGCATGCGGGACAGGGGGCGGCAGCCCCAGCATTTT	TRBV6-5	NA	TRBJ1-5	TRBD1
CASSVRGGYSYEQYF	TGTGCCAGCAGCGTACGGGGGGGTTACTCCTACGAGCAGTACTTC	TRBV9	once	TRBJ2-7	TRBD2
CASSGTGNGKLFF	TGTGCCAGCAGCGGGACAGGGAATGGAAAACTGTTTTTT	TRBV5-6	NA	TRBJ1-4	TRBD1
CASSQDSPPYEQYF	TGTGCCAGCAGCCAAGACTCCCCTCCCTACGAGCAGTACTTC	TRBV3-1/TRBV3-2	NA	TRBJ2-7	NA
CASSQRTGVPEAFF	TGTGCCAGCAGCCAGAGGACAGGGGTCCCTGAAGCTTTCTTT	TRBV7-2	NA	TRBJ1-1	TRBD1
CAWRIRSGLAGNNEQFF	TGTGCCTGGAGGATCCGAAGCGGACTAGCGGGAAACAATGAGCAGTTCTTC	TRBV30	NA	TRBJ2-1	TRBD2
CASSPQSQGNSPLHF	TGTGCCAGCTCACCACAATCGCAGGGTAATTCACCCCTCCACTTT	TRBV18	NA	TRBJ1-6	NA
CASSLNRGELETQYF	TGTGCCAGCAGCTTAAACCGCGGGGAATTGGAGACCCAGTACTTC	TRBV7-2	NA	TRBJ2-5	NA
CASSKTRTETQYF	TGTGCCAGCAGCAAAACTAGAACAGAGACCCAGTACTTC	TRBV5-6	NA	TRBJ2-5	NA
CASSPNRRAVNTEAFF	TGTGCCAGCTCACCAAACAGGAGAGCAGTGAACACTGAAGCTTTCTTT	TRBV18	once	TRBJ1-1	NA
CASSLGDRGRQPQHF	TGTGCCAGCAGCTTAGGGGACAGGGGGCGTCAGCCCCAGCATTTT	TRBV7-6	NA	TRBJ1-5	TRBD1
CASSLGQGAFVVDTQYF	TGCGCCAGCAGCTTGGGGCAGGGGGCATTTGTCGTAGATACGCAGTATTTT	TRBV5-1	NA	TRBJ2-3	TRBD1
CASSPQNGETQYF	TGTGCCAGCAGCCCACAAAATGGAGAGACCCAGTACTTC	TRBV11-2	NA	TRBJ2-5	NA
CASTREGVNTEAFF	TGCGCCAGCACCCGAGAGGGGGTGAACACTGAAGCTTTCTTT	TRBV5-1	NA	TRBJ1-1	NA
CASSLMGDRSPYNSPLHF	TGTGCCAGCAGCTTAATGGGGGACAGGTCTCCCTATAATTCACCCCTCCACTTT	TRBV11-2	NA	TRBJ1-6	TRBD1
CASSPNAVSTEAFF	TGTGCCAGCTCACCTAATGCAGTCAGCACTGAAGCTTTCTTT	TRBV18	few	TRBJ1-1	NA
CASSSTGRQPQHF	TGTGCCAGCAGTTCGACAGGGCGACAGCCCCAGCATTTT	TRBV6-5	NA	TRBJ1-5	TRBD1
CSASTMSVTEAFF	TGCAGTGCTAGTACGATGTCGGTCACTGAAGCTTTCTTT	TRBV20-1	NA	TRBJ1-1	NA
CASIPNRQGGGYGYTF	TGTGCCAGCATTCCAAACCGACAGGGGGGCGGCTATGGCTACACCTTC	TRBV2	NA	TRBJ1-2	TRBD1
CASSSATNEKLFF	TGTGCCAGCAGTTCTGCAACTAATGAAAAACTGTTTTTT	TRBV5-4	once	TRBJ1-4	NA
CASSAGTASYEQYF	TGTGCCAGCAGCGCCGGGACAGCTTCCTACGAGCAGTACTTC	TRBV5-4	NA	TRBJ2-7	TRBD1
CASSLGLLEGANTQYF	TGTGCCAGCAGCCTCGGCCTCCTTGAGGGGGCAAATACGCAGTATTTT	TRBV7-3	NA	TRBJ2-3	TRBD1
CASSPGDTIYGYTF	TGTGCCAGCTCACCCGGGGACACAATCTATGGCTACACCTTC	TRBV18	NA	TRBJ1-2	NA
CASRLGQGNQPQHF	TGTGCAAGTCGCTTAGGACAGGGAAATCAGCCCCAGCATTTT	TRBV12-2	NA	TRBJ1-5	NA
CASSYFPDTNTEAFF	TGTGCCAGCAGTTACTTTCCGGACACCAACACTGAAGCTTTCTTT	TRBV6-2/TRBV6-3	few	TRBJ1-1	NA
CASSLTATNTEAFF	TGTGCCAGCAGCTTGACAGCTACGAACACTGAAGCTTTCTTT	TRBV6-5	NA	TRBJ1-1	NA
CASSEVRVDPNYGYTF	TGTGCCAGCAGCGAGGTCCGGGTGGATCCTAACTATGGCTACACCTTC	TRBV9	NA	TRBJ1-2	NA
CASSYRTGAGELFF	TGTGCCAGCAGCTACCGGACAGGGGCCGGGGAGCTGTTTTTT	TRBV7-9	NA	TRBJ2-2	TRBD1
CAWSAGQGNQPQHF	TGTGCCTGGAGTGCGGGACAGGGCAATCAGCCCCAGCATTTT	TRBV30	NA	TRBJ1-5	TRBD1
CASRRGGATHEKLFF	TGTGCCAGCCGACGGGGAGGGGCTACACATGAAAAACTGTTTTTT	TRBV18	once	TRBJ1-4	NA
CASSARQGFGTEAFF	TGTGCCAGCAGCGCCCGACAGGGATTCGGCACTGAAGCTTTCTTT	TRBV7-9	NA	TRBJ1-1	TRBD1
CASSYFRNEKLFF	TGTGCCAGCAGTTATTTCCGGAATGAAAAACTGTTTTTT	TRBV27	NA	TRBJ1-4	NA